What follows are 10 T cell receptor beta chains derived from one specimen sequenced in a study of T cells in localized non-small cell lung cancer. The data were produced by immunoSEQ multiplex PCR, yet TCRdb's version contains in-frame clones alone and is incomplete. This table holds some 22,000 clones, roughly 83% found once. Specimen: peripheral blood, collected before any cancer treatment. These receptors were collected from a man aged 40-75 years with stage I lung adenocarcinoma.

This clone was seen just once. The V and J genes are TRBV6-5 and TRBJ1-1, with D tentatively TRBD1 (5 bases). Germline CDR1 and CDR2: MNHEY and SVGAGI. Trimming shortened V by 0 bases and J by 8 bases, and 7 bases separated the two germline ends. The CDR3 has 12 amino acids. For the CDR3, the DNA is TGTGCCAGCAGTTACTCCCCAGGGGAAGCTTTCTTT. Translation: CASSYSPGEAFF.

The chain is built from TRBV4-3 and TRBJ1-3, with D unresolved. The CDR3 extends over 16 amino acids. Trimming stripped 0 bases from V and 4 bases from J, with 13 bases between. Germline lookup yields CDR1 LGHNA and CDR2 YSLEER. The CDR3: CASSQDLGAGGNTIYF. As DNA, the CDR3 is TGCGCCAGCAGCCAAGATCTCGGAGCGGGGGGAAACACCATATATTTT.

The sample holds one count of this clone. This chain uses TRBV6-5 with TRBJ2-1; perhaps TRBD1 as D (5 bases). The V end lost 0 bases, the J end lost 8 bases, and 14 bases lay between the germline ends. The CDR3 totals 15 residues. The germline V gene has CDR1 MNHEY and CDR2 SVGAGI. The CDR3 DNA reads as TGTGCCAGCAGTTACTCAACGGCAGGGCACTATGAGCAGTTCTTC. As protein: CASSYSTAGHYEQFF.

Here the CDR3 DNA reads TGTGCCAGCAGAGCCGGGACAGGGGTTGCCGGGGAGCTGTTTTTT. Protein product: CASRAGTGVAGELFF. The chain employs TRBV6-6 and TRBJ2-2; TRBD1 agrees at 10 bases. The germline V gene encodes CDR1 MNHNY and CDR2 SVGAGI (reference sequence). Trimming at V came to 6 bases and at J to 6 bases, leaving 7 bases not matched to a gene. The CDR3 is made up of 15 amino acids.

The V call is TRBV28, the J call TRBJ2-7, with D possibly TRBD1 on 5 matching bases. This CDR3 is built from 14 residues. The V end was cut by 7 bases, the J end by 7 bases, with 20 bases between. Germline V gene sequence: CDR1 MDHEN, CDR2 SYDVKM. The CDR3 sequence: CASTPQMGLQEQYF. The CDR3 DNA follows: TGTGCCAGCACCCCCCAGATGGGGCTTCAGGAGCAGTACTTC.

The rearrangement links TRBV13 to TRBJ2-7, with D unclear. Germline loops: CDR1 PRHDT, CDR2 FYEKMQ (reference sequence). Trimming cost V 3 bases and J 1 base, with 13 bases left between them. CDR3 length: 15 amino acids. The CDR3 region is CASSFSISNSYEQYF. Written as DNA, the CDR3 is TGTGCCAGCAGCTTTTCAATTTCCAATTCCTACGAGCAGTACTTC.

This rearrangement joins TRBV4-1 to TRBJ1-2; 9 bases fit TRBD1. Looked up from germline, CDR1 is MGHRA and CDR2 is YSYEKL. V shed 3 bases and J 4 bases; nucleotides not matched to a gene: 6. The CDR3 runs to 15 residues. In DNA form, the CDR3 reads TGCGCCAGCAGCCAGTCGGGACAGGGAAGCTATGGCTACACCTTC. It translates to CASSQSGQGSYGYTF.

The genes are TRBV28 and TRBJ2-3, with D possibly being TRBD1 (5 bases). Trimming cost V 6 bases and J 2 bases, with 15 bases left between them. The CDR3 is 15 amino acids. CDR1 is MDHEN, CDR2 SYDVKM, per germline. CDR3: CASSPRGSPTDTQYF. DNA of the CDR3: TGTGCCAGCAGCCCTAGGGGCAGCCCCACAGATACGCAGTATTTT.

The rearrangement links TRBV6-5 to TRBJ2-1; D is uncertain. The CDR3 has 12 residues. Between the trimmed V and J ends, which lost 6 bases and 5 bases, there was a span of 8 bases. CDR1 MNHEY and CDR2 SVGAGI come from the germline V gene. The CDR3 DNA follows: TGTGCCAGCAGCGGCGCCCACAATGAGCAGTTCTTC. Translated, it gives CASSGAHNEQFF.

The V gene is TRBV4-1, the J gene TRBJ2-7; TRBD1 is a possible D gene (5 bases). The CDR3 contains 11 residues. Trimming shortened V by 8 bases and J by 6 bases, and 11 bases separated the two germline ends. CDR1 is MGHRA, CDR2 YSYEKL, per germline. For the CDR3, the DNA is TGCGCCAGCGGACAATCGGCCGAGCAGTACTTC. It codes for CASGQSAEQYF.